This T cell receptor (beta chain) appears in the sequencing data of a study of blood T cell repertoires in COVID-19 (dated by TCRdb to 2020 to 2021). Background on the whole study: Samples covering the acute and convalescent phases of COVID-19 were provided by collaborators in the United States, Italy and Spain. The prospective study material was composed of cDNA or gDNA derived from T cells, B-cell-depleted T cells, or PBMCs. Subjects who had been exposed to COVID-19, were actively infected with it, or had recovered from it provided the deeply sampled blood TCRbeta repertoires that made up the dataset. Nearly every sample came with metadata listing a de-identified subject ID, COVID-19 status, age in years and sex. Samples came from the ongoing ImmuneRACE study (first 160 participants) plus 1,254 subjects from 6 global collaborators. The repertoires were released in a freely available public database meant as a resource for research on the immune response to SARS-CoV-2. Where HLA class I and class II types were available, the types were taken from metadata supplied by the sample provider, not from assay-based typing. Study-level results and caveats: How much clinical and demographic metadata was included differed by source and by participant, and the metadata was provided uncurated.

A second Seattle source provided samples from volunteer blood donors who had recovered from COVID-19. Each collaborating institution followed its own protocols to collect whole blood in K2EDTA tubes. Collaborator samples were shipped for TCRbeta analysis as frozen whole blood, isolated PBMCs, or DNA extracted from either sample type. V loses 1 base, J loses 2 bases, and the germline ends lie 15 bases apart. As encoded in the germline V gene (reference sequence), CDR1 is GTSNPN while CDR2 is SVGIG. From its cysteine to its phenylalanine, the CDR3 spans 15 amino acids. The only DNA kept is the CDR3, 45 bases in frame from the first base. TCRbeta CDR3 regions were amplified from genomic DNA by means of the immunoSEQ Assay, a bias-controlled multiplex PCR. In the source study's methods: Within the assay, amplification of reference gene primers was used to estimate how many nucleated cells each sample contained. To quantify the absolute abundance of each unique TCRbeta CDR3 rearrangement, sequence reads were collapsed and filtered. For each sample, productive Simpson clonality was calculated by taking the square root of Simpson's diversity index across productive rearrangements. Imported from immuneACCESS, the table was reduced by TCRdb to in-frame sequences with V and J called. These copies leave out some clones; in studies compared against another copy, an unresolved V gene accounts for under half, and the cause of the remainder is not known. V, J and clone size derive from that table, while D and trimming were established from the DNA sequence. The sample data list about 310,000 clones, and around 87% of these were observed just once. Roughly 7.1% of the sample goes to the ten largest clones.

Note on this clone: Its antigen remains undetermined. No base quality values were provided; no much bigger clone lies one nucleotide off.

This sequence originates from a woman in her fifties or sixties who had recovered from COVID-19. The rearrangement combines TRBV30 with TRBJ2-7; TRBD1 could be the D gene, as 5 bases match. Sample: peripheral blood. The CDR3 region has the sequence CAWSEGPRAAYEQYF. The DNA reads TGTGCCTGGAGTGAGGGGCCCCGGGCTGCCTACGAGCAGTACTTC.